The present entry profiles one T cell receptor beta chain with its context. The table lists this clone with many counts. It lacks a known antigen. Per-base quality was not reported, and no clone a single base away is much larger than it. The data stem from a study of T cells after posttransplantation cyclophosphamide (dated by TCRdb to about 2016). With regard to the full study: Using TRB sequencing, the study followed how the T cell repertoire rebuilt after myeloablative bone marrow transplantation with posttransplantation cyclophosphamide given as GVHD prophylaxis. Antigen receptor sequencing covered samples from some 35 PTCy-treated patients and 16 of their related bone marrow donors. Because TRA and TRB clonality correlated tightly in fewer than 10 samples, the subsequent TCR analyses were limited to TRB only. Public TRB sequences were compared against a database of over 3,000 sequences linked to responses to pathogens, tumor antigens, self-antigens and alloantigens. Blood from all 35 or so PTCy patients who had 1-year posttransplant specimens underwent TRB sequencing. TRB sequencing was also done on up to about 3 additional blood samples from 2 to 5.2 years after transplant in 3 patients, and on pretransplant blood from 4 patients. Results the study describes overall, beyond this receptor: Donor-recipient similarity was low at 1-2 months but increased during the first year, and donor CD8+ memory clones often dominated later blood repertoires. The TRB repertoires of T cells infiltrating skin or GI tract showed only limited overlap with the TRB repertoires of T cells in blood. Across 45 or so patients, TRB clonality was highly associated with recipient CMV seropositivity and CMV reactivation, and PTCy diversity was similar to diversity in CNI/methotrexate controls.

On the day of marrow donation, related bone marrow donors gave peripheral blood samples. Peripheral blood and bone marrow mononuclear cells were isolated by Ficoll-Hypaque density centrifugation and cryopreserved. From the germline V gene (reference sequence), CDR1 is MNHEY and CDR2 is SMNVEV. The CDR3 measures 14 amino acids from cysteine to phenylalanine. Of all the DNA, just the CDR3 is kept, 42 bases in frame from base 1. V is cut by 7 bases and J by 8 bases, and the space between the germline ends is 17 bases. TRB sequencing used genomic DNA with the immunoSEQ assay at survey resolution or the hsTCRB kit. The published analysis was carried out like this. Initial read processing used immunoSEQ software, and repertoire analyses used the LymphoSeq R package. For each TRB dataset, clonality was calculated as 1 minus normalized Shannon entropy, and the Gini coefficient was computed as well. Phenotypes of unsorted samples were inferred by mapping TRB sequences from sorted subsets of the recipient or donor onto unsorted samples of the same recipient. The table comes from immuneACCESS by way of TCRdb, which keeps in-frame sequences with V and J called. Part of the clones is missing from these tables; in studies checked, under half for an unresolved V gene and the rest for unknown reasons. The D gene and trimming were derived from the DNA, and the V and J assignments and clone size from that table. The table for this sample lists fewer than 35,000 clones, none of them counted only once. Together, the top ten hold around 5% of the sample.

Sequenced material: PBMCs. The chain links TRBV27 with TRBJ1-4; possibly the D gene is TRBD1, per 6 matching bases. The TCR comes from a woman aged 30 to 39 in good health and a related stem cell transplant donor. In nucleotide form, the sequence is TGTGCCAGCAAGGCCGAAGGGGGATACGAAAAACTGTTTTTT. This is translated as CASKAEGGYEKLFF.